Each of the 22 T cell receptor beta chains below was sequenced from the same sample in a study of beta chain features in type 1 diabetes (dated by TCRdb to 2017 to 2018). The library was built by means of the immunoSEQ multiplex PCR assay. All of the isolated RNA was reverse transcribed with the High Capacity cDNA Reverse Transcription Kit, so expressed TCRB transcripts were sequenced. TCRdb's version of the immuneACCESS table is confined to in-frame rearrangements and falls short of the full clone set. An unresolved V gene accounts for under half of the shortfall where checked; the remainder is of unknown origin. This sample comprises about 150,000 clones, approximately 8.1% of them detected only once. The biggest ten clones account for 0.55% to 0.65% of the sample. Material for sequencing was central memory CD4+ T cells from blood. The source is a young man in good health.

This clone has only a few counts. The rearrangement joins TRBV7-2 to TRBJ2-3; 8 nucleotides match TRBD2. The germline V gene encodes CDR1 SGHTA and CDR2 FQGNSA. V lost 1 base and J lost 3; bases outside the gene matches: 6. The CDR3 spans 16 residues. Written as DNA, the CDR3 is TGTGCCAGCAGCTTAGAGGTGCTAGCGGGTACAGATACGCAGTATTTT. This translates into CASSLEVLAGTDTQYF.

The genes are TRBV28 and TRBJ2-2; D is possibly TRBD1 (6 bases). CDR3 length: 12 residues. V gave up 6 bases and J gave up 13 bases, with 15 bases separating them. The germline V gene encodes CDR1 MDHEN and CDR2 SYDVKM. The CDR3 is CASREQGWGLFF. The CDR3 nucleotides read TGTGCCAGCAGGGAACAGGGTTGGGGGCTGTTTTTT.

This chain connects TRBV28 to TRBJ1-1; 12 nucleotides match TRBD1. Germline trimming cut 8 bases from V and 1 base from J; bases unmatched to any gene: 5. From germline, CDR1 is MDHEN and CDR2 SYDVKM. The CDR3 length is 15 residues. The CDR3 is CASGGTGGTNTEAFF. The DNA for the CDR3 is TGTGCCAGCGGGGGGACAGGGGGCACGAACACTGAAGCTTTCTTT.

This clone was recorded at least ten times. V and J are TRBV23-1 and TRBJ2-7; 7 nucleotides line up with TRBD1. TRBV23-1 is an ORF for which the function is uncertain. The CDR3 loop spans 13 amino acids. V lost 8 bases and J lost 3; bases outside the gene matches: 7. CDR3 loop: CASRCRDSYEQYF. Here the CDR3 DNA reads TGCGCCAGCCGCTGCCGGGACAGCTACGAGCAGTACTTC.

The rearrangement uses TRBV2 and TRBJ1-5, with 7 bases matching TRBD1. The V gene's germline CDR1 is SNHLY and CDR2 FYNNEI. Trimming took 6 bases from V and 4 from J; bases not matched to a gene: 6. The CDR3 extends over 14 amino acids. The chain's CDR3 is CASSLTGANQPQHF. The CDR3 DNA sequence: TGTGCCAGCAGCCTCACAGGGGCGAATCAGCCCCAGCATTTT. Together with reference TRBV2 and TRBJ1-5, the CDR3 gives the full variable domain: EPEVTQTPSHQVTQMGQEVILRCVPISNHLYFYWYRQILGQKVEFLVSFYNNEISEKSEIFDDQFSVERPDGSNFTLKIRSTKLEDSAMYFCASSLTGANQPQHFGDGTRLSIL.

This clone came up a few times. V usage is TRBV27 and J usage is TRBJ2-1; tentatively, D is TRBD2 (6 bases). The CDR3 runs to 14 residues. CDR1 is MNHEY and CDR2 is SMNVEV in the germline V gene (reference sequence). V lost 2 bases, J lost 10 bases, and 15 bases lay in between. The CDR3 bases are TGTGCCAGCAGTTTAGGGGCGGGAACTTACGAGCAGTTCTTC. It encodes CASSLGAGTYEQFF.

There are a few counts of this clone. CDR3 coding DNA: TGCGCCAGCAGCTTGGGAAGTGCGAGGTCCTACGAGCAGTACTTC. Amino acids: CASSLGSARSYEQYF. The V and J genes are TRBV5-1 and TRBJ2-7; D remains ambiguous. Germline CDR1 SGHRS, CDR2 YFSETQ. V shed 0 bases and J shed 1 base, with 11 bases lying between them. This CDR3 spans 15 amino acids.

The CDR3: CATSRVREFSSPLHF. CDR3 DNA sequence: TGTGCCACCAGCAGAGTTAGGGAGTTTTCTTCACCCCTCCACTTT. The rearrangement uses TRBV15 and TRBJ1-6; D is unclear. The CDR3 has 15 residues. The V end lost 1 base, the J end lost 9 bases, and 13 bases lay between the germline ends. Looked up from germline, CDR1 is LNHNV and CDR2 is YYDKDF (reference sequence).

The chain employs TRBV2 and TRBJ1-5; 7 bases agree with TRBD1. V lost 6 bases to trimming and J lost 1 base; unmatched junction nucleotides: 3. CDR1 SNHLY and CDR2 FYNNEI come from the germline V gene. The CDR3 runs to 14 residues. The CDR3 protein is CASRWTGSNQPQHF. The DNA of the CDR3 is TGTGCCAGCAGGTGGACAGGAAGCAATCAGCCCCAGCATTTT. Full variable domain (missing parts from reference TRBV2 and TRBJ1-5): EPEVTQTPSHQVTQMGQEVILRCVPISNHLYFYWYRQILGQKVEFLVSFYNNEISEKSEIFDDQFSVERPDGSNFTLKIRSTKLEDSAMYFCASRWTGSNQPQHFGDGTRLSIL.

This clone was recorded a few times. The chain recombines TRBV14 with TRBJ2-2; D remains ambiguous. The CDR3 is 13 residues long. Germline V CDR1 and CDR2: SGHDN, FVKESK. V dropped 1 base and J dropped 5 bases, with 5 bases sitting between them. As DNA, the CDR3 is TGTGCCAGCAGCCAAGCGACAACCGGGGAGCTGTTTTTT. Amino acids: CASSQATTGELFF.

The rearrangement uses TRBV7-6 and TRBJ2-3; TRBD2 aligns across 7 bases. The CDR3 has 17 residues. V lost 2 bases and J lost 2; bases outside the gene matches: 10. Germline assignment: CDR1 SGHVS and CDR2 FNYEAQ. The CDR3 spells CASSLRVGRGDTDTQYF. The CDR3 DNA is TGTGCCAGCAGCTTACGGGTGGGACGGGGGGACACAGATACGCAGTATTTT.

DNA of the CDR3: TGTGCCAGCCTCGGACAGGGACGGGACTATGGCTACACCTTC. Its translation is CASLGQGRDYGYTF. V and J are TRBV6-5 and TRBJ1-2; 8 positions match TRBD1. CDR3 size: 14 residues. The V gene's germline CDR1 is MNHEY and CDR2 SVGAGI. Unmatched junction bases numbered 8, after V lost 8 bases and J lost 3 bases.

This clone was counted between two and nine times. The chain employs TRBV7-2 and TRBJ2-1, with 7 bases matching TRBD1. The germline V gene encodes CDR1 SGHTA and CDR2 FQGNSA. V lost 3 bases to trimming and J lost 6 bases; unmatched junction nucleotides: 2. This CDR3 contains 13 residues. CDR3 in amino acids: CASSFAGGNEQFF. DNA for the CDR3: TGTGCCAGCAGCTTCGCAGGGGGCAATGAGCAGTTCTTC.

The V and J genes are TRBV5-5 and TRBJ2-3; D possibly corresponds to TRBD2 (6 bases). V was clipped by 5 bases and J by 2 bases, with 12 bases between them. The CDR3 spans 14 residues. The germline V gene has CDR1 SGHKS and CDR2 YYEKEE (reference sequence). For the CDR3, the DNA is TGTGCCAGCAGACCCGCGGGGTCCACAGATACGCAGTATTTT. Translating gives CASRPAGSTDTQYF.

The rearrangement uses TRBV23-1 and TRBJ2-5, with D possibly being TRBD1 (5 bases). TRBV23-1 is marked as an open reading frame, function uncertain. Between the trimmed V and J ends, which lost 7 bases and 5 bases, there was a span of 14 bases. This CDR3 is built from 13 residues. This CDR3 reads CASKSGLGETQYF. In DNA form, the CDR3 reads TGCGCCAGCAAATCAGGGTTAGGGGAGACCCAGTACTTC.

This clone was seen a few times. The chain recombines TRBV4-3 with TRBJ2-3; no clear D. Germline loops: CDR1 LGHNA, CDR2 YSLEER. This CDR3 contains 16 residues. Trimming pared 3 bases from V and 0 bases from J, leaving 13 bases between. DNA of the CDR3: TGCGCCAGCAGCCACCGCTTCGGTGGTAGCACAGATACGCAGTATTTT. This sequence encodes CASSHRFGGSTDTQYF.

The V and J genes are TRBV25-1 and TRBJ2-5; 10 bases are shared with TRBD2. CDR1 MGHDK and CDR2 SYGVNS come from the germline V gene. The CDR3 spans 15 residues. V lost 4 bases to trimming and J lost 1 base; unmatched junction nucleotides: 3. CDR3 protein: CASSAIAGGQETQYF. The CDR3 coding sequence is TGTGCCAGCAGTGCGATAGCGGGGGGCCAAGAGACCCAGTACTTC.

The rearrangement uses TRBV7-7 and TRBJ1-1, with a tentative D call TRBD1 (6 bases). The germline CDR1 and CDR2 sequences are SSHAT and FNYEAQ (reference sequence). This CDR3 region has 13 residues. V lost 5 bases and J lost 3, with 10 bases in between. CDR3 amino acids: CASSARTDTEAFF. The CDR3 nucleotides read TGTGCCAGCAGCGCCCGGACAGACACTGAAGCTTTCTTT.

This chain connects TRBV2 to TRBJ1-4; TRBD1 agrees at 7 bases. Trimming cost V 3 bases and J 8 bases; bases outside gene matches: 3. Per the germline V gene, CDR1 is SNHLY and CDR2 is FYNNEI. This CDR3 has 13 residues. The CDR3 is CASSEGRGEKLFF. CDR3 DNA sequence: TGTGCCAGCAGTGAGGGCAGGGGGGAAAAACTGTTTTTT.

This clone was observed a handful of times. The chain employs TRBV7-2 and TRBJ2-2; the D gene is possibly TRBD1 (5 bases). Germline loops: CDR1 SGHTA, CDR2 FQGNSA. The CDR3 sequence is 16 residues long. Trimming shortened V by 3 bases and J by 2 bases, and 13 bases separated the two germline ends. CDR3 sequence: CASSFGHILNTGELFF. DNA for the CDR3: TGTGCCAGCAGCTTTGGACACATACTCAACACCGGGGAGCTGTTTTTT.

The chain employs TRBV4-2 and TRBJ1-2; 7 nucleotides line up with TRBD1. This CDR3 region has 18 residues. The V and J ends lost 3 bases and 7 bases, in that order; junction bases with no gene match: 20. Per germline, CDR1 LGHNA and CDR2 YNFKEQ. The CDR3 DNA reads as TGTGCCAGCAGCCACAGTGAAGGAAGAAGGGACAGATGGCGTGGCTACACCTTC. It specifies CASSHSEGRRDRWRGYTF.

A few counts support this clone. V and J are TRBV28 and TRBJ1-2; D possibly corresponds to TRBD1 (5 bases). This CDR3 has 14 amino acids. V lost 2 bases and J lost 4, with 11 bases in between. CDR1 MDHEN and CDR2 SYDVKM come from the germline V gene. This CDR3 is CASSLVGRGYGYTF. The CDR3 region has the DNA TGTGCCAGCAGTTTAGTGGGGCGCGGCTATGGCTACACCTTC.